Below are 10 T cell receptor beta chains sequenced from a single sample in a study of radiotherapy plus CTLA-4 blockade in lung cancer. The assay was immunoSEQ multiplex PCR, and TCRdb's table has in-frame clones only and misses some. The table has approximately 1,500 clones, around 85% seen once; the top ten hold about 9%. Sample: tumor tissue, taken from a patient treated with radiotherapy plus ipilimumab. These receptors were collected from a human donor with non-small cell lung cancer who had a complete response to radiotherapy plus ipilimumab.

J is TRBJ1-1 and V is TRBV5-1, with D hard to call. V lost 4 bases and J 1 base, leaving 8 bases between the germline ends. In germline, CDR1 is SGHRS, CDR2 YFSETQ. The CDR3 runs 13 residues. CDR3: CASSRSRNTEAFF. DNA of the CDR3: TGCGCCAGCAGCAGGAGCAGGAACACTGAAGCTTTCTTT.

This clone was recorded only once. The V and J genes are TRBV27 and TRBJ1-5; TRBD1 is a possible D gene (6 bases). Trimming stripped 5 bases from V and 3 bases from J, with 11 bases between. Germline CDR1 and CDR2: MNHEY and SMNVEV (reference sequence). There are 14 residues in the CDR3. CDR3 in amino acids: CASSVTGFNQPQHF. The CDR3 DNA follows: TGTGCCAGCAGTGTGACAGGATTCAATCAGCCCCAGCATTTT.

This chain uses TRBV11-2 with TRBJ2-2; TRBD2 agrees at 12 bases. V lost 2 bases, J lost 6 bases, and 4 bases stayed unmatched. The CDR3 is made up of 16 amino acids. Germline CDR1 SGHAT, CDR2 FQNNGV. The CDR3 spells CASSLPSGRVAGELFF. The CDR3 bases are TGTGCCAGCAGCTTACCTAGCGGGAGGGTGGCCGGGGAGCTGTTTTTT.

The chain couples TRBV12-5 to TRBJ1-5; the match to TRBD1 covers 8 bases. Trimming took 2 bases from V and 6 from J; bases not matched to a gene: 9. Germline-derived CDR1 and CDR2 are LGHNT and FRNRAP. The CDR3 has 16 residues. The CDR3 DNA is TGTGCTAGTGGTTTGTCAACGGACAGGGAGGGTCAGCCCCAGCATTTT. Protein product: CASGLSTDREGQPQHF. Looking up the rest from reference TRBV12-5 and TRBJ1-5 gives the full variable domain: DARVTQTPRHKVTEMGQEVTMRCQPILGHNTVFWYRQTMMQGLELLAYFRNRAPLDDSGMPKDRFSAEMPDATLATLKIQPSEPRDSAVYFCASGLSTDREGQPQHFGDGTRLSIL.

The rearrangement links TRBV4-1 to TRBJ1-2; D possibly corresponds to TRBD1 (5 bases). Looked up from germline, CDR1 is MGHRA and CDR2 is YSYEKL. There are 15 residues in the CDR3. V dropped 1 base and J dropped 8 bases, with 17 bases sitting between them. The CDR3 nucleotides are TGCGCCAGCAGCCAAGTAGGGACCAGATTATACGGCTACACCTTC. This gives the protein CASSQVGTRLYGYTF.

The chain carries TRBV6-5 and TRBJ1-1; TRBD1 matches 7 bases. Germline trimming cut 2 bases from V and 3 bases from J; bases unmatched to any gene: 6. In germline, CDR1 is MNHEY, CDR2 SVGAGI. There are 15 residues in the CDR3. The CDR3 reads CASSYTTGEDTEAFF. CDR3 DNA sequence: TGTGCCAGCAGTTACACTACAGGGGAGGACACTGAAGCTTTCTTT.

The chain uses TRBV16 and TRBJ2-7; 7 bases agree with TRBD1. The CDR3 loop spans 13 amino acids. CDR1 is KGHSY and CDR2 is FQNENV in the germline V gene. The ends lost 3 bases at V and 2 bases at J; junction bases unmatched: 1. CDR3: CASSQGTAYEQYV. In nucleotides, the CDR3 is TGTGCCAGCAGCCAGGGGACAGCCTACGAGCAGTACGTC.

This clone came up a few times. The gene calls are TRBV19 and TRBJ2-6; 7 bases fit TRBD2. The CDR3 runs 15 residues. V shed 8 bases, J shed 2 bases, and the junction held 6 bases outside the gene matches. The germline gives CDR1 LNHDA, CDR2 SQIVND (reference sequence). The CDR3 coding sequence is TGTGCCAGTCACCGCGGGGGACCTGGGGCCAACGTCCTGACTTTC. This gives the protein CASHRGGPGANVLTF.

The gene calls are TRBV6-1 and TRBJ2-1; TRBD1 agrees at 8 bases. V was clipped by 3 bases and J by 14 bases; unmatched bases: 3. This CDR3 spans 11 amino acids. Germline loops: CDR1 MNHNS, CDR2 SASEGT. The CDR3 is CASSDRGRKFF. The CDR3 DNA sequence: TGTGCCAGCAGTGACAGGGGGCGAAAGTTCTTC.

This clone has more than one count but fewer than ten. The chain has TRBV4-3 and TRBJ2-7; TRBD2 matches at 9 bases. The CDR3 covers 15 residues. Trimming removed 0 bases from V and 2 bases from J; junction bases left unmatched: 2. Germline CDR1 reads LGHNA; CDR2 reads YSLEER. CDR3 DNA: TGCGCCAGCAGCCAAGACTCTAGCGGGACCTACGAGCAGTACGTC. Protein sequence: CASSQDSSGTYEQYV.